Described below is a single T cell receptor beta chain sequence and its context. Antigen specificity is unknown. Sequenced by immunoSEQ multiplex PCR; TCRdb stores in-frame clones only, minus some. This table holds 23,000 or so clones, 89% found once. The data were obtained in a study of T cells in localized non-small cell lung cancer. Study outcomes and limitations: Investigators sequenced only a single tumor region, leaving heterogeneity possible. Longer overall survival was seen with higher T cell density measured in blood. Clonality peaked in uninvolved adjacent lung rather than tumor. There were a median 57 of the top 100 tumor clones appearing in adjacent lung.

The germline V gene has CDR1 KGHSH and CDR2 LQKENI. Trimming left V 3 bases short and J 1 base short, with 6 bases between. The CDR3 has 13 residues. This clonotype originated in a man aged 40 to 70 with stage I squamous cell lung carcinoma. This sequence joins TRBV18 and TRBJ1-1; D not resolved. The source was peripheral blood, collected before any cancer treatment. The DNA of the CDR3 is TGTGCCAGCTCACCGAGGGAGAACACTGAAGCTTTCTTT. This translates into CASSPRENTEAFF.